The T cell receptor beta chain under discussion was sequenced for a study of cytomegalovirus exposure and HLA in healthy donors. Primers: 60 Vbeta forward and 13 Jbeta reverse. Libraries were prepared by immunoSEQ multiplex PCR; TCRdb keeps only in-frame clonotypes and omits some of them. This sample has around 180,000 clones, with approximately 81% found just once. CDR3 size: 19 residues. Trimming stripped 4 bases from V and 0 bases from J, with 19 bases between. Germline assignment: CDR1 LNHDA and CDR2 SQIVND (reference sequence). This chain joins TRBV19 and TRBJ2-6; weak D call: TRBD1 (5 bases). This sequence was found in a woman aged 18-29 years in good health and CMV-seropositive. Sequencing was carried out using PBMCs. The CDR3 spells CASSRGPFSLGSGANVLTF. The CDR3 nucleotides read TGTGCCAGTAGTAGGGGCCCTTTCTCCCTGGGCTCTGGGGCCAACGTCCTGACTTTC.